This entry lists 18 T cell receptor beta chains sequenced from one sample in a study of T cell responses to AZD1222 COVID-19 vaccine. The assay was immunoSEQ multiplex PCR, and TCRdb's table has in-frame clones only and misses some. Here the sample spans approximately 88,000 clones, about 90% being singletons. The material was peripheral blood, obtained on day 0 of AZD1222 vaccination. These receptors were collected from an adult in good health.

Remarks on this clone: A read error may account for a junction end that differs from germline. This chain connects TRBV12-3 or TRBV12-4 to TRBJ1-4; no firm D call. This CDR3 comprises 13 residues. CDR3 in DNA: TGTGCCAGCAGTTTGCAGTCTAAGGAAAAACTGTTTTTT. Amino acids: CASSLQSKEKLFF.

The chain carries TRBV29-1 and TRBJ1-2, with 9 nucleotides matching TRBD1. V shed 6 bases and J 13 bases; nucleotides not matched to a gene: 9. Germline CDR1 SQVTM, CDR2 ANQGSEA. The CDR3 extends over 11 amino acids. The DNA of the CDR3 is TGCAGCGTCAAGGGGACAGGGTATTCCACCTTC. Translation: CSVKGTGYSTF.

The CDR3 is CASSIVAGDSYEQYF. The CDR3, as DNA: TGTGCCAGTAGTATAGTAGCGGGTGACTCCTACGAGCAGTACTTC. The V call is TRBV19, the J call TRBJ2-7; TRBD2 matches 7 bases. From germline, CDR1 is LNHDA and CDR2 SQIVND (reference sequence). The CDR3 runs to 15 residues. V dropped 1 base and J dropped 0; count of bases not matched to a gene: 3.

This clone was seen only once. The rearrangement links TRBV28 to TRBJ2-7; TRBD2 aligns across 8 bases. CDR1 MDHEN and CDR2 SYDVKM come from the germline V gene. V was clipped by 6 bases and J by 2 bases; unmatched bases: 12. This CDR3 has 16 amino acids. The CDR3 DNA reads as TGTGCCAGCAGCGGTAGCGGACTAGCCTATGCCTACGAGCAGTACTTC. It yields the protein CASSGSGLAYAYEQYF. Supplemented by reference TRBV28 and TRBJ2-7, the full variable domain reads DVKVTQSSRYLVKRTGEKVFLECVQDMDHENMFWYRQDPGLGLRLIYFSYDVKMKEKGDIPEGYSVSREKKERFSLILESASTNQTSMYLCASSGSGLAYAYEQYFGPGTRLTVT.

The chain links TRBV28 to TRBJ2-7; possible D gene TRBD1, 6 bases. Germline-derived CDR1 and CDR2 are MDHEN and SYDVKM. This CDR3 is 15 amino acids long. V lost 2 bases and J lost 0, with 11 bases in between. CDR3 nucleotide sequence: TGTGCCAGCAGTTTAGACAGGACCATCTCCTACGAGCAGTACTTC. Its protein product is CASSLDRTISYEQYF.

This clone was seen only a few times. Distinct nucleotide sequences in the sample also encode this CDR3. This chain joins TRBV27 and TRBJ2-1, with 7 positions matching TRBD2. Unmatched junction bases numbered 9, after V lost 6 bases and J lost 10 bases. CDR3 size: 13 residues. Germline V gives CDR1 MNHEY, CDR2 SMNVEV (reference sequence). DNA of the CDR3: TGTGCCAGCAGCCCAACTAGCGCCGGGGAGCAGTTCTTC. It encodes CASSPTSAGEQFF.

This sequence joins TRBV30 and TRBJ2-7, with D possibly TRBD1 on 6 matching bases. Trimming took off 0 bases at V and 3 bases at J, with 12 bases between the two ends. The CDR3 loop spans 14 amino acids. In germline, CDR1 is GTSNPN, CDR2 SVGIG (reference sequence). CDR3 coding DNA: TGTGCCTGGAGTGTACTAGGACAGTTCTACGAGCAGTACTTC. This gives the protein CAWSVLGQFYEQYF. The full variable domain, with the rest looked up from reference TRBV30 and TRBJ2-7, is SQTIHQWPATLVQPVGSPLSLECTVEGTSNPNLYWYRQAAGRGLQLLFYSVGIGQISSEVPQNLSASRPQDRQFILSSKKLLLSDSGFYLCAWSVLGQFYEQYFGPGTRLTVT.

This rearrangement joins TRBV4-2 to TRBJ1-4, with TRBD1 as a possible D gene (5 bases). The V end was cut by 0 bases, the J end by 8 bases, with 22 bases between. Per germline, CDR1 LGHNA and CDR2 YNFKEQ. The CDR3 is 18 amino acids. The CDR3 sequence: CASSQDRLGAAEGEKLFF. The DNA of the CDR3 is TGTGCCAGCAGCCAAGATAGGTTAGGGGCAGCTGAGGGAGAAAAACTGTTTTTT.

This clone was observed once. This sequence joins TRBV28 and TRBJ1-2, with D maybe TRBD1 (6 bases). This CDR3 region has 14 residues. Germline loops: CDR1 MDHEN, CDR2 SYDVKM. V was trimmed by 6 bases and J by 8 bases, leaving 19 bases between them. CDR3 nucleotides: TGTGCCAGCAGGGAACAGGGACCTTCTCGAGGCTACACCTTC. Encoded protein: CASREQGPSRGYTF.

The chain couples TRBV28 to TRBJ2-7; 7 bases match TRBD1. V dropped 5 bases and J dropped 5; count of bases not matched to a gene: 3. The CDR3 spans 12 residues. Germline CDR1 is MDHEN and CDR2 is SYDVKM. The CDR3 here is CASSRQGDEQYF. DNA for the CDR3: TGTGCCAGCAGTCGTCAGGGGGACGAGCAGTACTTC. The variable domain in full, completed from reference TRBV28 and TRBJ2-7, reads DVKVTQSSRYLVKRTGEKVFLECVQDMDHENMFWYRQDPGLGLRLIYFSYDVKMKEKGDIPEGYSVSREKKERFSLILESASTNQTSMYLCASSRQGDEQYFGPGTRLTVT.

The chain carries TRBV6-6 and TRBJ2-1; no reliable D call. Germline V gene lookup returns CDR1 MNHNY and CDR2 SVGAGI (reference sequence). CDR3 size: 16 residues. Trimming removed 5 bases at V and 2 bases at J, with 16 bases between. CDR3 residues: CASSRTGQPPYNEQFF. CDR3 sequence (DNA): TGTGCCAGCAGTCGAACCGGGCAGCCCCCCTACAATGAGCAGTTCTTC.

This chain links TRBV7-3 with TRBJ2-3, with D unclear. CDR1 SGHTA and CDR2 FQGTGA come from the germline V gene. The CDR3 sequence is 13 residues long. V dropped 0 bases and J dropped 4 bases, with 5 bases sitting between them. The CDR3: CASSLTVPDTQYF. As DNA, the CDR3 is TGTGCCAGCAGCTTAACGGTCCCAGATACGCAGTATTTT.

CDR3 sequence: CASSPEAHPSYGYTF. In DNA form, the CDR3 reads TGTGCCAGCAGCCCGGAGGCACACCCGAGCTATGGCTACACCTTC. V usage is TRBV5-4 and J usage is TRBJ1-2, with unresolved D. V lost 4 bases and J lost 4, with 17 bases in between. Germline V gives CDR1 SGHNT, CDR2 YYREEE (reference sequence). The length of the CDR3 is 15 residues.

The chain uses TRBV6-4 and TRBJ1-4; TRBD1 might be the D (5 bases). This CDR3 contains 14 residues. V was shortened by 3 bases and J by 4 bases, with 9 bases between the two germline ends. Germline CDR1 and CDR2: MRHNA and SNTAGT. The CDR3, as DNA: TGTGCCAGCAGTGAGGGACCGGATAATGAAAAACTGTTTTTT. This encodes CASSEGPDNEKLFF.

This rearrangement joins TRBV29-1 to TRBJ2-7; D ambiguous. The CDR3 loop spans 11 amino acids. V was pared by 3 bases and J by 3 bases, with 6 bases between. CDR1 is SQVTM, CDR2 ANQGSEA, per germline. The CDR3, as DNA: TGCAGCGTTGAGGAAGACTACGAGCAGTACTTC. Residues: CSVEEDYEQYF.

The V and J genes are TRBV28 and TRBJ2-7; D is unclear. V was shortened by 8 bases and J by 6 bases, with 14 bases between the two germline ends. The CDR3 is made up of 12 amino acids. Looked up from germline, CDR1 is MDHEN and CDR2 is SYDVKM. The CDR3 region is CASGDLLGEQYF. Written as DNA, the CDR3 is TGTGCCAGCGGCGATTTACTGGGCGAGCAGTACTTC.

This clone was recorded once. The chain carries TRBV3-1 (or the pseudogene TRBV3-2) and TRBJ1-2; D is perhaps TRBD1 (6 bases). The CDR3 is made up of 12 amino acids. Trimming removed 5 bases from V and 8 bases from J, with 12 bases in between. Per the germline V gene, CDR1 is LGHDT and CDR2 is YNNKEL (reference sequence). The CDR3 region has the DNA TGTGCCAGCAGCAACCGGGACAAGGGCTACACCTTC. It codes for CASSNRDKGYTF.

The chain carries TRBV28 and TRBJ2-7, with TRBD1 identical over 9 bases. The CDR3 is 16 residues long. The ends lost 1 base at V and 5 bases at J; junction bases unmatched: 9. Germline V CDR1 and CDR2: MDHEN, SYDVKM. The CDR3 reads CASSLSGQGQYNEQYF. The CDR3, as DNA: TGTGCCAGCAGTTTATCGGGACAGGGTCAATATAACGAGCAGTACTTC.